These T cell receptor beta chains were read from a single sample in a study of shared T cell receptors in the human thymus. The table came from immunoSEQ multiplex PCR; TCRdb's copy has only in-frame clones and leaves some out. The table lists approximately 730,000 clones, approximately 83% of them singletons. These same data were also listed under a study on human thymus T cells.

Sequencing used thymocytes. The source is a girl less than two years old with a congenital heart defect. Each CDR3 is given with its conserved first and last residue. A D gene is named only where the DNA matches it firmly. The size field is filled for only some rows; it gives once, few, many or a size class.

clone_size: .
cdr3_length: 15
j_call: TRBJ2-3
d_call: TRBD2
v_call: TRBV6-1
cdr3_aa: CASNSQRGPLFRQYF
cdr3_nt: TGTGCCAGCAATTCCCAGCGGGGGCCGCTCTTCAGGCAGTATTTT

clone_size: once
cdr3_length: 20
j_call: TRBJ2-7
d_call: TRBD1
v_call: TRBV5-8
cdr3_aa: CASSSSPGGAFGERAYEQYF
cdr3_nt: TGTGCCAGCAGCTCTTCCCCAGGGGGCGCTTTTGGGGAGAGGGCCTACGAGCAGTACTTC

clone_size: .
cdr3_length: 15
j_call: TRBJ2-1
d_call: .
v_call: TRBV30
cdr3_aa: CAWSTKIGSYNEQFF
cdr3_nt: TGTGCCTGGAGCACTAAGATCGGGTCCTACAATGAGCAGTTCTTC

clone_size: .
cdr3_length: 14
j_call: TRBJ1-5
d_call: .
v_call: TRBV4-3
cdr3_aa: CASSQDLGGQPQHF
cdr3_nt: TGCGCCAGCAGCCAAGATCTAGGGGGTCAGCCCCAGCATTTT

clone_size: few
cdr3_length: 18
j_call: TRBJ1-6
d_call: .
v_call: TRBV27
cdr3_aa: CASSFWGRPREWDSPLHF
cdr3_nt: TGTGCCAGCAGTTTTTGGGGGCGGCCCCGGGAATGGGACTCACCCCTCCACTTT

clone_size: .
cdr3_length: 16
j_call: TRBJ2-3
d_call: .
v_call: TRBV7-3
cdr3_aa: CASSLSPRLDTDTQYF
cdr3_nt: TGTGCCAGCAGCTTAAGCCCGAGGCTTGACACAGATACGCAGTATTTT

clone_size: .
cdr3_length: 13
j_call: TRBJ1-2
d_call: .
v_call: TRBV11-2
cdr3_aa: CASSLLADYGYTF
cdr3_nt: TGTGCCAGCAGCCTCTTAGCGGACTATGGCTACACCTTC

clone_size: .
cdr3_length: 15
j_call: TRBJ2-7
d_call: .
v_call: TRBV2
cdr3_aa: CASSREGLALYEQYF
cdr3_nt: TGTGCCAGCAGTCGGGAAGGATTAGCGTTGTACGAGCAGTACTTC

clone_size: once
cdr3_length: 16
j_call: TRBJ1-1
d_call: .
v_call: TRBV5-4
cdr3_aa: CASSLSQGLGSPEAFF
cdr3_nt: TGTGCCAGCAGCTTGTCTCAGGGGTTAGGCTCTCCTGAAGCTTTCTTT

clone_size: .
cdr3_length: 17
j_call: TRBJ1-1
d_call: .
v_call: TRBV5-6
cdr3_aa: CASRDSTGIPPDTEAFF
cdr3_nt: TGTGCCAGCAGGGACAGCACAGGGATACCCCCTGACACTGAAGCTTTCTTT

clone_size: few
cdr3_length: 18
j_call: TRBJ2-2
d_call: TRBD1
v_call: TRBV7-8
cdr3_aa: CASSDPDGDRGYTGELFF
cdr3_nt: TGTGCCAGCAGCGATCCGGATGGGGACAGGGGTTACACCGGGGAGCTGTTTTTT

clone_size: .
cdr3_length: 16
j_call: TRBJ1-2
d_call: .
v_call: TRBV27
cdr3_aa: CASSTRDIRGSKGYTF
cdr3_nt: TGTGCCAGCAGTACCCGGGACATCAGGGGATCAAAGGGCTACACCTTC

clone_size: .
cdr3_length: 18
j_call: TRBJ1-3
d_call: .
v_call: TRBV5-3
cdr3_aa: CARIRRRGDALSGNTIYF
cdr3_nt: TGTGCCAGAATCCGGCGTCGAGGCGATGCCCTCTCTGGAAACACCATATATTTT

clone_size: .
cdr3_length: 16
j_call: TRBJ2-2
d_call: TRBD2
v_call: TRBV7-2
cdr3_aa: CASSSRLAGGLGELFF
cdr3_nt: TGTGCCAGCAGCTCCCGACTAGCGGGGGGTCTCGGGGAGCTGTTTTTT

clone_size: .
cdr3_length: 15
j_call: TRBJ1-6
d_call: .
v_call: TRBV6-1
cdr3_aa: CASSQDGRTDSPLHF
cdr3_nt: TGTGCCAGCAGCCAGGATGGGAGGACGGATTCACCCCTCCACTTT

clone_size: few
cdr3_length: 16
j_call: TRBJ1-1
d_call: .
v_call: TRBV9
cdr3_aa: CASSVVLKSMNTEAFF
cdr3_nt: TGTGCCAGCAGCGTCGTTCTTAAGAGCATGAACACTGAAGCTTTCTTT

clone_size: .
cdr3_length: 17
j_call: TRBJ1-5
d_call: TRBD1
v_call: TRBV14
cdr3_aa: CASSLCSGTGGNQPQHF
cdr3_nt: TGTGCCAGCAGCCTGTGCTCCGGGACAGGGGGGAATCAGCCCCAGCATTTT

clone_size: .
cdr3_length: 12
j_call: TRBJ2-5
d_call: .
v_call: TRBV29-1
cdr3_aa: CSVGGLQETQYF
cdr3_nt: TGCAGCGTTGGGGGACTGCAAGAGACCCAGTACTTC

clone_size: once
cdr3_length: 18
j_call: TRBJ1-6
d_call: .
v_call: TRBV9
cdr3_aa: CASSSPNRDSTYNSPLHF
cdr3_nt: TGTGCCAGCAGCTCCCCCAACAGGGATAGCACCTATAATTCACCCCTCCACTTT

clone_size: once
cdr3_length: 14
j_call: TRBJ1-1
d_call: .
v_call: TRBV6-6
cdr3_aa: CASSYPPGRPEAFF
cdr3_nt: TGTGCCAGCAGTTACCCCCCGGGAAGGCCTGAAGCTTTCTTT

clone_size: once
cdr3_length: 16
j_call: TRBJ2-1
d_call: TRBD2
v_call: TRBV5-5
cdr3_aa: CASRSPTGTTVGEQFF
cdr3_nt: TGTGCCAGCAGATCACCAACCGGGACTACAGTAGGGGAGCAGTTCTTC

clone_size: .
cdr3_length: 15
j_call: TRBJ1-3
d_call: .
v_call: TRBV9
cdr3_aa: CASSVNLGPGNTIYF
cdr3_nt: TGTGCCAGCAGCGTTAATCTGGGCCCGGGAAACACCATATATTTT